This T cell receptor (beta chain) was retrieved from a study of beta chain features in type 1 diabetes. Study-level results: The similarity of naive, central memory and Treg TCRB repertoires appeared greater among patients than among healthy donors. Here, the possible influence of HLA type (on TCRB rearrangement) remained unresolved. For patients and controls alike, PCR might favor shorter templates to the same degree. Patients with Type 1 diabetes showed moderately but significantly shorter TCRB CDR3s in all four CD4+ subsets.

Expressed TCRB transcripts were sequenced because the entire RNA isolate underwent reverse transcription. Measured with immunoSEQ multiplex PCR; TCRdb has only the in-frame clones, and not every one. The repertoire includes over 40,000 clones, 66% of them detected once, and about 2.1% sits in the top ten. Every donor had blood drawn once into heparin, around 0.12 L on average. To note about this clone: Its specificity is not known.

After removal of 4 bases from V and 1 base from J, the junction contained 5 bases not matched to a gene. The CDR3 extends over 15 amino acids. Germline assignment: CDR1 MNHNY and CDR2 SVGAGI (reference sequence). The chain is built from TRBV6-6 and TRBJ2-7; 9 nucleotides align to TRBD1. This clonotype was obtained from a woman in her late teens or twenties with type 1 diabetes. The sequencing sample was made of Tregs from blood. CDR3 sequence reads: CASSSSGTGSYEQYF. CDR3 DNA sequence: TGTGCCAGCAGTTCCTCCGGGACAGGGTCCTACGAGCAGTACTTC.